This entry features one T cell receptor (beta chain) sequence. The sample originates from a study of blood T cell repertoires in COVID-19. Overall study: From the United States, Italy and Spain came samples of acute and convalescent COVID-19. T cells, B-cell-depleted T cells, or PBMCs provided the cDNA or gDNA that served as material.

Authors' analysis steps: Reference gene primer amplification gave estimated nucleated cell counts. Sequencing used immunoSEQ multiplex PCR; TCRdb keeps in-frame clones, though not all of them. That table supplies the V and J calls and clone size; D and trimming were determined from the DNA. The profile shows 95,000 to 150,000 clones, 88% of them singletons. Germline values: CDR1 GTSNPN, CDR2 SVGIG (reference sequence). V lost 0 bases and J lost 7, with 10 bases in between. The CDR3 is 14 amino acids. The TCR sequence derives from a man in his fifties with acute or convalescent COVID-19. The chain has TRBV30 and TRBJ1-6; a possible D gene is TRBD1 (6 bases). The sample was peripheral blood. CDR3 protein: CAWSVQRGNSPLHF. Written as DNA, the CDR3 is TGTGCCTGGAGTGTACAGAGGGGGAATTCACCCCTCCACTTT.